One sample yielded the 23 T cell receptor beta chains listed below, sequenced in a study of OX40 agonist ivuxolimab in advanced cancers. Data came from immunoSEQ multiplex PCR; TCRdb stores just in-frame clones and leaves some out. The sample includes approximately 120,000 clones, 92% seen only once; the top ten take under 0.85%. This specimen was CD4+ or CD8+ T cells sorted from blood, taken in a trial of the OX40 agonist ivuxolimab. These receptor sequences come from an adult with an advanced solid tumor such as melanoma, head and neck, liver or kidney cancer.

V usage is TRBV28 and J usage is TRBJ1-1, with D unclear. The CDR3 length is 11 residues. The germline CDR1 and CDR2 sequences are MDHEN and SYDVKM. V was cut by 4 bases and J by 2 bases, with 2 bases left in between. As DNA, the CDR3 is TGTGCCAGCAGTTCAAACACTGAAGCTTTCTTT. This codes for CASSSNTEAFF.

The rearrangement joins TRBV11-2 to TRBJ2-5, with 8 bases identical to TRBD1. The CDR3 covers 17 residues. Germline-derived CDR1 and CDR2 are SGHAT and FQNNGV. Unmatched junction bases numbered 15, after V lost 2 bases and J lost 7 bases. DNA of the CDR3: TGTGCCAGCAGCTTACCCCTCGGACAGGGTAGTATATGGACCCAGTACTTC. The encoded protein is CASSLPLGQGSIWTQYF.

V is TRBV9 and J is TRBJ2-1; D possibly corresponds to TRBD2 (6 bases). The V gene's germline CDR1 is SGDLS and CDR2 YYNGEE. V was clipped by 3 bases and J by 7 bases, with 14 bases between them. The length of the CDR3 is 14 residues. This CDR3 reads CASSARDFSNEQFF. CDR3 bases: TGTGCCAGCAGCGCAAGGGACTTCAGTAATGAGCAGTTCTTC.

J is TRBJ1-5 and V is TRBV18; possible D gene TRBD1, 6 bases. This CDR3 comprises 14 residues. Germline assignment: CDR1 KGHSH and CDR2 LQKENI. Trimming pared 6 bases from V and 5 bases from J, leaving 14 bases between. The CDR3 sequence is CASSLNRDDQPQHF. The DNA for the CDR3 is TGTGCCAGCTCCCTGAACAGGGACGATCAGCCCCAGCATTTT.

This chain uses TRBV5-4 with TRBJ1-3; D may be TRBD1 (6 bases). This CDR3 spans 16 amino acids. With 1 base removed from V and 0 bases from J, the gap between germline ends came to 11 bases. In germline, CDR1 is SGHNT, CDR2 YYREEE (reference sequence). The CDR3: CASSLPTGPSGNTIYF. The CDR3 DNA is TGTGCCAGCAGCTTGCCCACAGGGCCCTCTGGAAACACCATATATTTT.

V usage is TRBV28 and J usage is TRBJ1-4, with TRBD1 as a possible D gene (6 bases). The CDR3 length is 14 residues. CDR1 and CDR2 from the germline V gene are MDHEN and SYDVKM. Trimming shortened V by 7 bases and J by 7 bases, and 16 bases separated the two germline ends. The DNA of the CDR3 is TGTGCCAGCACCTCGGGACAACGGAGTGAAAAACTGTTTTTT. Protein: CASTSGQRSEKLFF. The full variable domain, its missing parts supplied by reference TRBV28 and TRBJ1-4, is DVKVTQSSRYLVKRTGEKVFLECVQDMDHENMFWYRQDPGLGLRLIYFSYDVKMKEKGDIPEGYSVSREKKERFSLILESASTNQTSMYLCASTSGQRSEKLFFGSGTQLSVL.

V is TRBV9 and J is TRBJ2-3; D might be TRBD2 (6 bases). CDR1 and CDR2 from the germline V gene are SGDLS and YYNGEE. Trimming left V 0 bases short and J 1 base short, with 9 bases between. CDR3 length equals 15 residues. The CDR3 DNA reads as TGTGCCAGCAGCGTAGAAATAGCGGGCACAGATACGCAGTATTTT. Translation gives CASSVEIAGTDTQYF.

The chain recombines TRBV28 with TRBJ2-4; D gene uncertain. The ends were cut back, 6 bases at V and 5 bases at J, with 11 bases in the middle. The CDR3 consists of 13 residues. Germline CDR1 reads MDHEN; CDR2 reads SYDVKM. DNA for the CDR3: TGTGCCAGCAGGAAGGGTGGCCAAAACATTCAGTACTTC. This sequence encodes CASRKGGQNIQYF.

The chain recombines TRBV6-5 with TRBJ2-2; D is undetermined. The CDR3 contains 13 residues. The V end was cut by 6 bases, the J end by 0 bases, with 5 bases between. Germline values: CDR1 MNHEY, CDR2 SVGAGI. In nucleotides, the CDR3 is TGTGCCAGCAGGCCAGCGAACACCGGGGAGCTGTTTTTT. It yields the protein CASRPANTGELFF.

The chain uses TRBV10-3 and TRBJ1-4; TRBD1 might be the D (6 bases). Germline V gene data show CDR1 as ENHRY and CDR2 as SYGVKD. The CDR3 length is 13 residues. Trimming stripped 11 bases from V and 3 bases from J, with 13 bases between. CDR3 in DNA: TGTGCCTCTAACAGGGAAGCTAATGAAAAACTGTTTTTT. Encoded protein: CASNREANEKLFF.

The rearrangement links TRBV6-5 to TRBJ1-1; 9 positions match TRBD1. This CDR3 region has 15 residues. Losses at the gene ends were 4 bases for V and 0 bases for J; bases not matched to a gene: 3. CDR1 and CDR2 from the germline V gene are MNHEY and SVGAGI. The CDR3 spells CASSSGTGMNTEAFF. CDR3 DNA: TGTGCCAGCAGTTCTGGGACAGGGATGAACACTGAAGCTTTCTTT.

This CDR3 reads CASSPRGGTQYF. CDR3 bases: TGTGCCAGCAGTCCCCGGGGAGGTACGCAGTATTTT. V gene TRBV27 combines with J gene TRBJ2-3; perhaps TRBD2 as D (6 bases). The germline V and J ends were trimmed by 5 bases and 8 bases, with 11 bases remaining between them. The CDR3 is made up of 12 amino acids. Germline assignment: CDR1 MNHEY and CDR2 SMNVEV (reference sequence).

The CDR3 region is CASSPWTDHNEQFF. The DNA for the CDR3 is TGTGCCAGCAGCCCCTGGACAGATCACAATGAGCAGTTCTTC. The chain uses TRBV7-9 and TRBJ2-1, with D possibly being TRBD1 (6 bases). Germline CDR1 is SEHNR and CDR2 is FQNEAQ (reference sequence). The CDR3 has 14 residues. Trimming removed 5 bases from V and 5 bases from J, with 13 bases in between.

The chain couples TRBV5-4 to TRBJ1-4; D unresolved. V was pared by 1 base and J by 7 bases, with 14 bases between. CDR3 length: 15 residues. CDR1 is SGHNT, CDR2 YYREEE, per germline (reference sequence). The CDR3 DNA reads as TGTGCCAGCAGCTTGCAGCCGGGCTTTAGTGAAAAACTGTTTTTT. It codes for CASSLQPGFSEKLFF.

This sequence joins TRBV5-6 and TRBJ1-1; possibly TRBD1 for D (5 bases). The CDR3 runs to 15 residues. In germline, CDR1 is SGHDT, CDR2 YYEEEE. The V end lost 0 bases, the J end lost 6 bases, and 15 bases lay between the germline ends. The CDR3 region has the DNA TGTGCCAGCAGCTTGGAGGCCAGGGTTTTCGCTGAAGCTTTCTTT. Its translation is CASSLEARVFAEAFF.

The chain couples TRBV21-1 to TRBJ2-7; no check of the table's D call, TRBD1, against the DNA was made. TRBV21-1 is an annotated pseudogene. The CDR3 extends over 14 amino acids. This CDR3 is CASSKDRGGYEQYF. CDR3 bases: TGTGCCAGCAGCAAGGACAGGGGGGGCTACGAGCAGTACTTC.

The V and J genes are TRBV7-2 and TRBJ1-1; 8 nucleotides align to TRBD1. CDR1 and CDR2 from the germline V gene are SGHTA and FQGNSA. The CDR3 has 14 residues. V gave up 5 bases and J gave up 1 base; unmatched junction bases: 3. The CDR3 loop is CASSEGTGNTEAFF. The DNA of the CDR3 is TGTGCCAGCAGCGAAGGGACAGGGAACACTGAAGCTTTCTTT.

The chain is built from TRBV2 and TRBJ2-7; D unclear. The CDR3 has 14 amino acids. Trimming took off 2 bases at V and 1 base at J, with 9 bases between the two ends. Per germline, CDR1 SNHLY and CDR2 FYNNEI. This chain's CDR3 is CASSETASSYEQYF. The CDR3 coding sequence is TGTGCCAGCAGTGAAACTGCGAGTTCCTACGAGCAGTACTTC.

The chain has TRBV28 and TRBJ1-1; 7 bases fit TRBD1. Trimming removed 11 bases from V and 1 base from J; junction bases left unmatched: 7. The CDR3 has 13 amino acids. The germline CDR1 and CDR2 sequences are MDHEN and SYDVKM. As DNA, the CDR3 is TGTGCCTCGACCGGGACAGAGAACACTGAAGCTTTCTTT. Encoded protein: CASTGTENTEAFF.

The J gene is TRBJ1-3, the V gene TRBV7-9; 9 nucleotides line up with TRBD1. This CDR3 is built from 17 residues. V shed 1 base and J 2 bases; nucleotides not matched to a gene: 6. The germline gives CDR1 SEHNR, CDR2 FQNEAQ (reference sequence). CDR3 amino acids: CASSLGTGDSAGNTIYF. The CDR3 DNA reads TGTGCCAGCAGCTTAGGGACAGGGGACTCGGCTGGAAACACCATATATTTT.

The chain employs TRBV14 and TRBJ2-7, with D perhaps matching TRBD2 (6 bases). The V and J ends lost 2 bases and 6 bases respectively, with 20 bases between them. Germline V gene lookup returns CDR1 SGHDN and CDR2 FVKESK. This CDR3 is 16 amino acids long. This chain's CDR3 is CASSQSTGLRPGEQYF. CDR3 in DNA: TGTGCCAGCAGCCAAAGCACGGGACTCCGTCCTGGCGAGCAGTACTTC. Drawing the rest from reference TRBV14 and TRBJ2-7, the complete variable domain is EAGVTQFPSHSVIEKGQTVTLRCDPISGHDNLYWYRRVMGKEIKFLLHFVKESKQDESGMPNNRFLAERTGGTYSTLKVQPAELEDSGVYFCASSQSTGLRPGEQYFGPGTRLTVT.

V and J are TRBV28 and TRBJ1-3, with D tentatively TRBD1 (5 bases). With 5 bases removed from V and 4 bases from J, the gap between germline ends came to 9 bases. The CDR3 length is 13 residues. Germline loops: CDR1 MDHEN, CDR2 SYDVKM. CDR3 protein: CASSGGAGNTIYF. For the CDR3, the DNA is TGTGCCAGCAGTGGGGGAGCGGGAAACACCATATATTTT.

This rearrangement joins TRBV28 to TRBJ1-3; D perhaps matches TRBD1 (5 bases). Looked up from germline, CDR1 is MDHEN and CDR2 is SYDVKM. The CDR3 extends over 14 amino acids. The V end was cut by 7 bases, the J end by 0 bases, with 10 bases between. CDR3 loop: CASKPGGSGNTIYF. The CDR3 DNA is TGTGCCAGCAAACCTGGGGGCTCTGGAAACACCATATATTTT.